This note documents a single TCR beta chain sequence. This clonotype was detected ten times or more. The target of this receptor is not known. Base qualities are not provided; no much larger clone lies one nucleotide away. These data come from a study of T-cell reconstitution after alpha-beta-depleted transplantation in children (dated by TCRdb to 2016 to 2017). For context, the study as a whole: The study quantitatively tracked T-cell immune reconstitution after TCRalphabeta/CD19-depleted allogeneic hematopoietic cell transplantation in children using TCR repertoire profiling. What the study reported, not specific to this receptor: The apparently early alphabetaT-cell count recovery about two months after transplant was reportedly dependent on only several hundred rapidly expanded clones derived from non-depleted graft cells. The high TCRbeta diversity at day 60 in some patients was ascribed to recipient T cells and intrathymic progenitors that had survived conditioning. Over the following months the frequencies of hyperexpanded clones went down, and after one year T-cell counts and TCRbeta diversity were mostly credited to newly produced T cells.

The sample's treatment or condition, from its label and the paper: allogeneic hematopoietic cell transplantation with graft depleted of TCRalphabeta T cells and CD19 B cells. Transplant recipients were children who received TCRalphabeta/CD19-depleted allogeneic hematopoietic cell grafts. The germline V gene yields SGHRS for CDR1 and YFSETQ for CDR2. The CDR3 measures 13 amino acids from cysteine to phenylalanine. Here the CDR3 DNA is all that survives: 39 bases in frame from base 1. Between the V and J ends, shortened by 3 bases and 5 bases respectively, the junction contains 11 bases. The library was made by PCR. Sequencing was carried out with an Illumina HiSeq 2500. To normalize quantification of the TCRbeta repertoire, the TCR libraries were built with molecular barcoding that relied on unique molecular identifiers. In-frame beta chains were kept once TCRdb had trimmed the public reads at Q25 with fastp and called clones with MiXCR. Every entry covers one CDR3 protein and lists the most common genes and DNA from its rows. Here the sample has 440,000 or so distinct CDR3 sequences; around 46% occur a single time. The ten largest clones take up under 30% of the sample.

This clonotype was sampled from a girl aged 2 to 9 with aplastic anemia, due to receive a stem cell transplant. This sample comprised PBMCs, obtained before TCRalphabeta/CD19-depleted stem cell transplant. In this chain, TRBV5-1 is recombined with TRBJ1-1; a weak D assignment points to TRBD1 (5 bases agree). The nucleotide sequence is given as TGCGCCAGCAGCTGGGGGGGGGATACTGAAGCTTTCTTT. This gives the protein CASSWGGDTEAFF.